The present T cell receptor beta chain was sequenced within a study of blood T cell repertoires in COVID-19. Study background: Nucleic acid was either cDNA or gDNA, and it came from T cells, B-cell-depleted T cells, or PBMCs.

Source study methods: Estimated nucleated cell counts came from reference gene primer amplification. TCRdb's table, derived via immunoSEQ multiplex PCR, lists solely in-frame clones and lacks some. V, J and clone size derive from that table, while D and trimming were established from the DNA sequence. Of roughly 140,000 clones listed, around 81% were seen once; the top ten hold 6.2%. Trimming cost V 10 bases and J 1 base, with 18 bases left between them. The CDR3 has 15 amino acids. Germline V gives CDR1 LNHDA, CDR2 SQIVND (reference sequence). Cohorts were based on clinical histories the participants reported. All recovered Cohort 3 donors got two negative PCRs, got clearance, or saw symptom resolution.

The sequencing sample was made of PBMCs or T cells enriched from blood (not recorded which). The chain joins TRBV19 to TRBJ2-3, with D maybe TRBD2 (6 bases). This receptor was taken from a woman in her forties who had recovered from COVID-19. This CDR3 reads CATKSSVDGTDTQYF. The DNA for the CDR3 is TGTGCCACAAAGTCTAGCGTGGATGGCACAGATACGCAGTATTTT.